Below are 23 T cell receptor beta chains sequenced from a single sample in a study of blood T cell repertoires in COVID-19. Sequenced by immunoSEQ multiplex PCR; TCRdb stores in-frame clones only, minus some. Of 110,000 or so clones in the sample, around 85% were seen once. Sequencing input: peripheral blood. The receptors were sampled from a human donor in a cohort sampled during active COVID-19.

V usage is TRBV3-1 (or the pseudogene TRBV3-2) and J usage is TRBJ1-6; weak D call: TRBD1 (6 bases). The germline gives CDR1 LGHDT, CDR2 YNNKEL (reference sequence). There are 16 residues in the CDR3. V lost 0 bases and J 6 bases, leaving 12 bases between the germline ends. CDR3 protein: CASSQDLTGANSPLHF. The CDR3 DNA is TGTGCCAGCAGCCAAGATTTGACAGGAGCTAATTCACCCCTCCACTTT.

This chain connects TRBV28 to TRBJ2-7, with 8 bases identical to TRBD2. Germline V gives CDR1 MDHEN, CDR2 SYDVKM. The CDR3 contains 15 residues. Trimming at V came to 3 bases and at J to 3 bases, leaving 7 bases not matched to a gene. For the CDR3, the DNA is TGTGCCAGCAGTTTTGTGGCGGGGGGAGACTACGAGCAGTACTTC. It codes for CASSFVAGGDYEQYF.

This chain joins TRBV28 and TRBJ1-4; D is perhaps TRBD1 (6 bases). CDR3 size: 12 residues. Germline CDR1 and CDR2: MDHEN and SYDVKM. V was pared by 6 bases and J by 12 bases, with 14 bases between. CDR3 bases: TGTGCCAGCAGAACCCCCAGGGGCCAACTGTTTTTT. Residues: CASRTPRGQLFF.

V gene TRBV4-3 combines with J gene TRBJ2-7, with TRBD1 matching over 9 bases. From germline, CDR1 is LGHNA and CDR2 YSLEER. The CDR3 sequence is 14 residues long. V shed 0 bases, J shed 5 bases, and the junction held 2 bases outside the gene matches. CDR3 loop: CASSQEDRGHEQYF. CDR3 sequence (DNA): TGCGCCAGCAGCCAAGAGGACAGGGGCCACGAGCAGTACTTC.

For the CDR3, the DNA is TGTGCCAGCAGACGCGGGACTTCGGGAGATACGCAGTATTTT. As protein: CASRRGTSGDTQYF. The J gene is TRBJ2-3, the V gene TRBV6-5; the D gene is possibly TRBD2 (6 bases). The germline CDR1 and CDR2 sequences are MNHEY and SVGAGI. With 6 bases removed from V and 5 bases from J, the gap between germline ends came to 15 bases. The CDR3 totals 14 residues.

CDR3 sequence (DNA): TGTGCCAGCAGAGGAACAGGGGGCGGACAGCCCCAGCATTTT. This translates into CASRGTGGGQPQHF. The V and J genes are TRBV6-5 and TRBJ1-5; 9 nucleotides agree with TRBD1. The length of the CDR3 is 14 residues. J lost 7 bases, V lost 6 bases, and 7 bases had no gene match. Looked up from germline, CDR1 is MNHEY and CDR2 is SVGAGI.

The chain couples TRBV2 to TRBJ1-1, with D perhaps matching TRBD1 (6 bases). The V and J ends lost 8 bases and 4 bases respectively, with 20 bases between them. Germline assignment: CDR1 SNHLY and CDR2 FYNNEI. The CDR3 has 15 amino acids. CDR3 in amino acids: CASGLFGGGGTEAFF. The CDR3 nucleotides read TGTGCCAGCGGACTTTTTGGGGGCGGAGGCACTGAAGCTTTCTTT.

The chain links TRBV30 to TRBJ1-2; tentative D call: TRBD1 (5 bases). The germline CDR1 and CDR2 sequences are GTSNPN and SVGIG (reference sequence). Trimming took off 2 bases at V and 3 bases at J, with 10 bases between the two ends. The CDR3 is 13 amino acids. The CDR3 region has the DNA TGTGCCTGGAGTCCTGACAGCGACTATGGCTACACCTTC. It translates to CAWSPDSDYGYTF. Together with reference TRBV30 and TRBJ1-2, the CDR3 gives the full variable domain: SQTIHQWPATLVQPVGSPLSLECTVEGTSNPNLYWYRQAAGRGLQLLFYSVGIGQISSEVPQNLSASRPQDRQFILSSKKLLLSDSGFYLCAWSPDSDYGYTFGSGTRLTVV.

This chain connects TRBV6-6 to TRBJ2-5; D is perhaps TRBD1 (6 bases). V was shortened by 4 bases and J by 1 base, with 10 bases between the two germline ends. CDR3 length: 14 amino acids. Looked up from germline, CDR1 is MNHNY and CDR2 is SVGAGI (reference sequence). The CDR3 region is CASSSGTFQETQYF. CDR3 in DNA: TGTGCCAGCAGTTCAGGGACATTCCAAGAGACCCAGTACTTC.

The rearrangement uses TRBV19 and TRBJ1-5, with D possibly TRBD1 on 6 matching bases. Germline-derived CDR1 and CDR2 are LNHDA and SQIVND (reference sequence). The V and J ends lost 4 bases and 5 bases respectively, with 15 bases between them. This CDR3 comprises 15 residues. CDR3 sequence: CASSRVLGGHQPQHF. The CDR3 nucleotides are TGTGCCAGTAGTAGGGTCCTCGGGGGGCATCAGCCCCAGCATTTT.

This chain connects TRBV7-2 to TRBJ2-7; possible D gene TRBD1, 6 bases. Between the trimmed V and J ends, which lost 5 bases and 11 bases, there was a span of 22 bases. The germline CDR1 and CDR2 sequences are SGHTA and FQGNSA. The CDR3 totals 14 residues. The DNA of the CDR3 is TGTGCCAGCAGCGCAAGCACAGGGTCAGGGAAGAAGTACTTC. Amino acids: CASSASTGSGKKYF.

This chain uses TRBV18 with TRBJ2-4, with 9 nucleotides matching TRBD1. The CDR3 length is 13 residues. The J segment lost 7 bases and the V segment lost 3 bases, leaving 1 base of the junction unmatched. From germline, CDR1 is KGHSH and CDR2 LQKENI. The CDR3: CASSPDRGNIQYF. DNA of the CDR3: TGTGCCAGCTCACCTGACAGGGGGAACATTCAGTACTTC.

This sequence joins TRBV7-3 and TRBJ1-4, with D perhaps matching TRBD1 (5 bases). The germline CDR1 and CDR2 sequences are SGHTA and FQGTGA. There are 16 residues in the CDR3. Trimming shortened V by 5 bases and J by 0 bases, and 13 bases separated the two germline ends. This CDR3 is CASSTGRGATNEKLFF. In DNA, the CDR3 is TGTGCCAGCAGCACCGGACGGGGGGCAACTAATGAAAAACTGTTTTTT.

This clone appeared once. V is TRBV20-1 and J is TRBJ2-1; tentatively, D is TRBD2 (5 bases). The V end lost 6 bases, the J end lost 9 bases, and 12 bases lay between the germline ends. Germline CDR1 is DFQATT and CDR2 is SNEGSKA (reference sequence). The CDR3 contains 11 residues. CDR3 in DNA: TGCAGTGCCAGTAGCGAGGGTGAGCAGTTCTTC. It codes for CSASSEGEQFF.

This clone was detected only once. This chain uses TRBV5-6 with TRBJ1-3; D call uncertain. CDR1 and CDR2 from the germline V gene are SGHDT and YYEEEE. The CDR3 length is 14 residues. V lost 5 bases and J lost 4, with 13 bases in between. CDR3 coding DNA: TGTGCCAGCAGGGGCCGGGAGGGCGGAAACACCATATATTTT. It specifies CASRGREGGNTIYF. Variable domain in full (rest from reference TRBV5-6 and TRBJ1-3): DAGVTQSPTHLIKTRGQQVTLRCSPKSGHDTVSWYQQALGQGPQFIFQYYEEEERQRGNFPDRFSGHQFPNYSSELNVNALLLGDSALYLCASRGREGGNTIYFGEGSWLTVV.

The V call is TRBV11-3, the J call TRBJ1-5; D might be TRBD1 (5 bases). The germline V and J ends were trimmed by 4 bases and 2 bases, with 15 bases remaining between them. CDR1 SGHNT and CDR2 YENEEA come from the germline V gene. CDR3 size: 16 residues. CDR3 sequence: CASSSTTGGGNQPQHF. The CDR3 region has the DNA TGTGCCAGCAGCTCCACTACGGGGGGTGGCAATCAGCCCCAGCATTTT. The full variable domain, its missing parts supplied by reference TRBV11-3 and TRBJ1-5, is EAGVVQSPRYKIIEKKQPVAFWCNPISGHNTLYWYLQNLGQGPELLIRYENEEAVDDSQLPKDRFSAERLKGVDSTLKIQPAELGDSAVYLCASSSTTGGGNQPQHFGDGTRLSIL.

The rearrangement links TRBV19 to TRBJ1-1, with D perhaps matching TRBD1 (5 bases). Germline V gene lookup returns CDR1 LNHDA and CDR2 SQIVND (reference sequence). The ends were cut back, 7 bases at V and 0 bases at J, with 12 bases in the middle. CDR3 length: 14 residues. The CDR3, as DNA: TGTGCCAGTAAGTTTGGAGGGGTGAACACTGAAGCTTTCTTT. Protein sequence: CASKFGGVNTEAFF.

The chain is built from TRBV11-2 and TRBJ2-3; no clear D gene. This CDR3 spans 11 amino acids. Germline V gene lookup returns CDR1 SGHAT and CDR2 FQNNGV. Trimming removed 3 bases from V and 6 bases from J, with 4 bases in between. In DNA, the CDR3 is TGTGCCAGCAGCTTCGGGGATACGCAGTATTTT. Residues: CASSFGDTQYF.

This sequence joins TRBV3-1 (or the pseudogene TRBV3-2) and TRBJ2-3, with TRBD2 matching over 7 bases. Unmatched junction bases numbered 13, after V lost 2 bases and J lost 5 bases. The length of the CDR3 is 17 residues. Germline V gene data show CDR1 as LGHDT and CDR2 as YNNKEL (reference sequence). The CDR3 DNA follows: TGTGCCAGCAGCCAAAAATCAGCGGGGAGGATAGGAGATACGCAGTATTTT. This codes for CASSQKSAGRIGDTQYF.

The V gene is TRBV28, the J gene TRBJ1-2, with 8 nucleotides matching TRBD1. V lost 4 bases to trimming and J lost 6 bases; unmatched junction nucleotides: 4. Per germline, CDR1 MDHEN and CDR2 SYDVKM. This CDR3 is built from 13 residues. CDR3 loop: CASSSRGRDGYTF. As DNA, the CDR3 is TGTGCCAGCAGTTCCAGGGGGCGCGATGGCTACACCTTC.

The chain recombines TRBV3-1 (or the pseudogene TRBV3-2) with TRBJ2-1; 7 positions match TRBD2. This CDR3 contains 17 residues. V was clipped by 4 bases and J by 3 bases; unmatched bases: 12. The germline V gene encodes CDR1 LGHDT and CDR2 YNNKEL (reference sequence). Here the CDR3 reads CASSRLVGLADYNEQFF. CDR3 in DNA: TGTGCCAGCAGCCGACTAGTGGGTCTAGCGGACTACAATGAGCAGTTCTTC.

The chain couples TRBV21-1 to TRBJ2-7; TRBD1, the table's D call, was not compared with the DNA. TRBV21-1 counts as a pseudogene. The CDR3 has 16 amino acids. CDR3 sequence reads: CASSFSLRDRRHEQYF. The CDR3 DNA reads as TGTGCCAGCAGCTTTTCCCTCCGGGACAGGCGGCACGAGCAGTACTTC.

Here the CDR3 reads CAWRVTSGNTEAFF. CDR3 DNA sequence: TGTGCCTGGAGAGTGACAAGCGGGAACACTGAAGCTTTCTTT. The chain carries TRBV30 and TRBJ1-1; D remains unclear. This CDR3 has 14 amino acids. Trimming removed 3 bases from V and 1 base from J, with 12 bases in between. The germline V gene encodes CDR1 GTSNPN and CDR2 SVGIG (reference sequence).